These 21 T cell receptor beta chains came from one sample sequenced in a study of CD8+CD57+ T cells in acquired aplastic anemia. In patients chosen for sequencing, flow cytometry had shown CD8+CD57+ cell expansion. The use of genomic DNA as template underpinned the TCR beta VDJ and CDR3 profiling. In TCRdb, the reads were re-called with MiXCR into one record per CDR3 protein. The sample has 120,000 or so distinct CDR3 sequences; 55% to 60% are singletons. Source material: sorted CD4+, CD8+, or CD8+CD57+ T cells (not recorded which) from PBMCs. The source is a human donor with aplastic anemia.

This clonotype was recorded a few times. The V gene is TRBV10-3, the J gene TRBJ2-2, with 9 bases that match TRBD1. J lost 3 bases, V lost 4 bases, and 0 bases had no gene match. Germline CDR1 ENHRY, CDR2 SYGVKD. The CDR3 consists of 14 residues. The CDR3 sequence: CAISGTGDTGELFF. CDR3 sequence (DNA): TGTGCCATCAGTGGGACAGGGGACACCGGGGAGCTGTTTTTT.

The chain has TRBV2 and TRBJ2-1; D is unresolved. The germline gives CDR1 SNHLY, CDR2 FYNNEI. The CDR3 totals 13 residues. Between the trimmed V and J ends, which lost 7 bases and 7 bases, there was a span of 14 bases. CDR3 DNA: TGTGCCAGCACCAAAGGAATGGCGAATGAGCAGTTCTTC. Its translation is CASTKGMANEQFF. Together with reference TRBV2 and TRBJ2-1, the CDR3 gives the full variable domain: EPEVTQTPSHQVTQMGQEVILRCVPISNHLYFYWYRQILGQKVEFLVSFYNNEISEKSEIFDDQFSVERPDGSNFTLKIRSTKLEDSAMYFCASTKGMANEQFFGPGTRLTVL.

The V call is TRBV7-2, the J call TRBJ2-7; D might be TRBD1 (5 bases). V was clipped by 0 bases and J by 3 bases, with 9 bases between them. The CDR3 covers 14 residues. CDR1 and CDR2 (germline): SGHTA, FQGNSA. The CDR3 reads CASSLAGQGYEQYF. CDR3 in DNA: TGTGCCAGCAGCTTAGCGGGGCAGGGCTACGAGCAGTACTTC.

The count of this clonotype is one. The CDR3 region is CAISDSGTGGLYEQYF. The CDR3 coding sequence is TGTGCCATCAGTGACTCCGGGACAGGGGGCTTGTACGAGCAGTACTTC. The chain recombines TRBV10-3 with TRBJ2-7; TRBD1 aligns across 12 bases. The CDR3 sequence is 16 residues long. Germline loops: CDR1 ENHRY, CDR2 SYGVKD. Trimming removed 3 bases from V and 4 bases from J; junction bases left unmatched: 7.

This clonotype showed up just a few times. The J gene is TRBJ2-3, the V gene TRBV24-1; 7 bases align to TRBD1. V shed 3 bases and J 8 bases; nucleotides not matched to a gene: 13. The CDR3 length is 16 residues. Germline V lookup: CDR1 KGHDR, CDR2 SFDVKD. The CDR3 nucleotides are TGTGCCACCAGTGATACACGGACAGGTCCCTCGGGTACGCAGTATTTT. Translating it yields CATSDTRTGPSGTQYF.

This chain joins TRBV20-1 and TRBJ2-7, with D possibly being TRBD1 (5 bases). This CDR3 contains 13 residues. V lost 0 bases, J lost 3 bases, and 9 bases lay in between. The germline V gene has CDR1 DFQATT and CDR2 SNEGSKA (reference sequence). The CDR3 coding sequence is TGCAGTGCTAGAGAAGGGGTGGTCTACGAGCAGTACTTC. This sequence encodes CSAREGVVYEQYF.

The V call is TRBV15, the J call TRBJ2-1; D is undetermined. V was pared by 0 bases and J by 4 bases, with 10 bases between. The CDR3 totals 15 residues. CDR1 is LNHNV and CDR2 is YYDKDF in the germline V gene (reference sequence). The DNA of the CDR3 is TGTGCCACCAGCAGAGATAAGGACCCATACAATGAGCAGTTCTTC. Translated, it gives CATSRDKDPYNEQFF.

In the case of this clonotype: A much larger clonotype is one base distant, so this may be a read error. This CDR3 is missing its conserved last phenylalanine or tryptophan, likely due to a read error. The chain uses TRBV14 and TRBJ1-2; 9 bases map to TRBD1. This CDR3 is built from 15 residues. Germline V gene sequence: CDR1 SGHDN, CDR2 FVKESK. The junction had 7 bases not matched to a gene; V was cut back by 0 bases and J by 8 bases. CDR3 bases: TGTGCCAGCAGCCAAGAAGGGACAGGGTTTTTCGGCTACACCGTC. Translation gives CASSQEGTGFFGYTV.

The CDR3 DNA is TGCAGTGCCTCCAGGGGGCGGGAGACCCAGTACTTC. Translated, it gives CSASRGRETQYF. The rearrangement joins TRBV20-1 to TRBJ2-5; 8 nucleotides line up with TRBD1. With 6 bases clipped from V and 5 bases from J, the junction kept 5 bases outside the gene matches. The germline V gene encodes CDR1 DFQATT and CDR2 SNEGSKA (reference sequence). The CDR3 has 12 amino acids.

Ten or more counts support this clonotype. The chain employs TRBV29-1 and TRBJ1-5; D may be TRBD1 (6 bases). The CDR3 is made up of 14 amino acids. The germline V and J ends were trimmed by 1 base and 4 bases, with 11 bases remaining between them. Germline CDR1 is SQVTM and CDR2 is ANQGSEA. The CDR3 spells CSVEGGGPNQPQHF. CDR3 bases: TGCAGCGTTGAAGGCGGGGGGCCGAATCAGCCCCAGCATTTT.

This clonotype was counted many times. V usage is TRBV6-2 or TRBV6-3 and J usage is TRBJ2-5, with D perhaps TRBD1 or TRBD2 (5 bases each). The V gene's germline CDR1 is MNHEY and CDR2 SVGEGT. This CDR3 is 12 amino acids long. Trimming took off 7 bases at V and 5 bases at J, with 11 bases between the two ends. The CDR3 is CASTGPRETQYF. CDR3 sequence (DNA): TGTGCCAGCACGGGGCCTAGGGAGACCCAGTACTTC.

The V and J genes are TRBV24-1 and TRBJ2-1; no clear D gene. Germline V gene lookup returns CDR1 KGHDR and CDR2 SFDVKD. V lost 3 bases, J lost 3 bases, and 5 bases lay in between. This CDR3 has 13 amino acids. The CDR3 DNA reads TGTGCCACCAGTGATGCCCACTACAATGAGCAGTTCTTC. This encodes CATSDAHYNEQFF.

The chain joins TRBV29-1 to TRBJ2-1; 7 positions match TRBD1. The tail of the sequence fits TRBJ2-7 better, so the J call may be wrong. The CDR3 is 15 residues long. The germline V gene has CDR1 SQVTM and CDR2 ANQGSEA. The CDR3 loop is CSVLGQANSYNEQYF. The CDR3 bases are TGCAGCGTCCTCGGACAGGCGAATTCCTACAATGAGCAGTACTTC.

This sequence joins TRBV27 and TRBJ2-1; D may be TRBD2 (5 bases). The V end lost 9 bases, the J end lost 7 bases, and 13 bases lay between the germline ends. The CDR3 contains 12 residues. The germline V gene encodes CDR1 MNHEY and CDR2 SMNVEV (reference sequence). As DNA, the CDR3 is TGTGCCAGTAAATACCCGGGGAATGAGCAGTTCTTC. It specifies CASKYPGNEQFF.

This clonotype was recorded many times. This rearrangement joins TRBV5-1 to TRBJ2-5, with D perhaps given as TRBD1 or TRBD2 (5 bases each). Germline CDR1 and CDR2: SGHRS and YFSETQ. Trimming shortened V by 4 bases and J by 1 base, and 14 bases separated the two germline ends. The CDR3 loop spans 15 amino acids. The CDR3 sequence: CASSVRGRSQETQYF. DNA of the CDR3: TGCGCCAGCAGCGTGAGGGGTCGGAGCCAAGAGACCCAGTACTTC.

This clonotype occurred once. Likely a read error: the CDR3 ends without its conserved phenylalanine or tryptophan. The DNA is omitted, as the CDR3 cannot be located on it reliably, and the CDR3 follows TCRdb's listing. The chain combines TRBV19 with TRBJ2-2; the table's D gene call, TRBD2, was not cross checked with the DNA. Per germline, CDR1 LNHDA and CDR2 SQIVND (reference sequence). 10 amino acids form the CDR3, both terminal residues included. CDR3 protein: CASSTGLAGG.

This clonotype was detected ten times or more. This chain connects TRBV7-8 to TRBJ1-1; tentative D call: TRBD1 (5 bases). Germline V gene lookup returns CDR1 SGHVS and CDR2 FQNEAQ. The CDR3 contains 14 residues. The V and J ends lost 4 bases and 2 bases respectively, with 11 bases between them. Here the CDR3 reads CASSWGDRNTEAFF. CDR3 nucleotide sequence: TGTGCCAGCAGCTGGGGGGACCGTAACACTGAAGCTTTCTTT.

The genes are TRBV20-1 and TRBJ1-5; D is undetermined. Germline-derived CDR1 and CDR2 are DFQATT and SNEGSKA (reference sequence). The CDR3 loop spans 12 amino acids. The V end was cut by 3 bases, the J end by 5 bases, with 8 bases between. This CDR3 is CSASPAYQPQHF. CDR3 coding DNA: TGCAGTGCTAGTCCTGCGTATCAGCCCCAGCATTTT.

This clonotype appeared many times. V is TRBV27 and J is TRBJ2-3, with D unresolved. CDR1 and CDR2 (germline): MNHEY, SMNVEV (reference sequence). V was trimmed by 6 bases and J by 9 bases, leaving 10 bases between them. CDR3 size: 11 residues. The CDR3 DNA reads TGTGCCAGCAGATCGCAAGGGACGCAGTATTTT. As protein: CASRSQGTQYF.

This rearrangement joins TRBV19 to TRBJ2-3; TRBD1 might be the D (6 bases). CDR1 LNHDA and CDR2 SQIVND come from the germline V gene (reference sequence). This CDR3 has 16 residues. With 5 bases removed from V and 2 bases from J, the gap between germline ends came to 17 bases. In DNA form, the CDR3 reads TGTGCCAGTAGTGAACGTATAGGGGGTGACACAGATACGCAGTATTTT. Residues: CASSERIGGDTDTQYF. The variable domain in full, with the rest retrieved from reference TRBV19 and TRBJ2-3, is DGGITQSPKYLFRKEGQNVTLSCEQNLNHDAMYWYRQDPGQGLRLIYYSQIVNDFQKGDIAEGYSVSREKKESFPLTVTSAQKNPTAFYLCASSERIGGDTDTQYFGPGTRLTVL.

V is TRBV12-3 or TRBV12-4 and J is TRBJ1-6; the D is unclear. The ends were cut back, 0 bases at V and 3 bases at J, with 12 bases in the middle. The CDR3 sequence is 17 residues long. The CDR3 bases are TGTGCCAGCAGTTTAGCTTCCCGGGAAAGCTATAATTCACCCCTCCACTTT. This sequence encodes CASSLASRESYNSPLHF.